The 26 T cell receptor beta chains below all came from one sample that was sequenced in a study of blood T cell repertoires in COVID-19. Profiled with immunoSEQ multiplex PCR; TCRdb holds only in-frame clones, not every one. The data show 80,000 to 100,000 clones, with approximately 90% seen just once and more than 3.5% held by the top ten. Material for sequencing was peripheral blood. Source of these receptors: a human donor with COVID-19, enrolled during active disease. The donor label of this sample is uncertain.

This clone was seen a single time. V usage is TRBV27 and J usage is TRBJ2-1; 8 nucleotides match TRBD1. CDR3 length: 14 amino acids. CDR1 is MNHEY and CDR2 is SMNVEV in the germline V gene (reference sequence). V shed 8 bases and J 5 bases; nucleotides not matched to a gene: 8. CDR3 DNA sequence: TGTGCCAGCCGACAGGGGTCAACCCACAATGAGCAGTTCTTC. As protein: CASRQGSTHNEQFF.

The chain combines TRBV7-8 with TRBJ2-1; D ambiguous. Trimming shortened V by 1 base and J by 6 bases, and 7 bases separated the two germline ends. The CDR3 has 13 amino acids. The germline gives CDR1 SGHVS, CDR2 FQNEAQ. The CDR3 region has the DNA TGTGCCAGCAGCTTAGGTCTTTCCAATGAGCAGTTCTTC. Residues: CASSLGLSNEQFF.

The J gene is TRBJ2-7, the V gene TRBV7-7; 13 bases fit TRBD2. V lost 5 bases, J lost 6 bases, and 7 bases stayed unmatched. The germline V gene has CDR1 SSHAT and CDR2 FNYEAQ (reference sequence). The CDR3 consists of 15 residues. DNA for the CDR3: TGTGCCAGCAGCAGACTAGCGGGGGGCCAGGGCGAGCAGTACTTC. Translating gives CASSRLAGGQGEQYF.

The V gene is TRBV5-1, the J gene TRBJ1-3, with TRBD1 identical over 7 bases. Germline V lookup: CDR1 SGHRS, CDR2 YFSETQ. The CDR3 runs 17 residues. The ends lost 0 bases at V and 0 bases at J; junction bases unmatched: 6. CDR3 nucleotides: TGCGCCAGCAGCTTGGCGGGGACAGCGGGCTCTGGAAACACCATATATTTT. It yields the protein CASSLAGTAGSGNTIYF. Based on the CDR3 plus reference TRBV5-1 and TRBJ1-3, the full variable domain is KAGVTQTPRYLIKTRGQQVTLSCSPISGHRSVSWYQQTPGQGLQFLFEYFSETQRNKGNFPGRFSGRQFSNSRSEMNVSTLELGDSALYLCASSLAGTAGSGNTIYFGEGSWLTVV.

This clone has just a few counts. The V call is TRBV5-1, the J call TRBJ2-7; D call uncertain. The CDR3 runs to 16 residues. The V end was cut by 0 bases, the J end by 2 bases, with 15 bases between. Germline assignment: CDR1 SGHRS and CDR2 YFSETQ. The CDR3 reads CASSLDLGGVAYEQYF. Written as DNA, the CDR3 is TGCGCCAGCAGCTTGGATTTGGGTGGAGTGGCCTACGAGCAGTACTTC.

As DNA, the CDR3 is TGCGCCAGCAGCTTGGTGGCAGGGGGTGATGGCTACACCTTC. Translating gives CASSLVAGGDGYTF. This rearrangement joins TRBV5-1 to TRBJ1-2, with 7 positions matching TRBD1. The CDR3 contains 14 residues. Trimming cost V 0 bases and J 6 bases; bases outside gene matches: 5. In germline, CDR1 is SGHRS, CDR2 YFSETQ.

This clone was seen a handful of times. The chain is built from TRBV18 and TRBJ2-7; D unclear. There are 14 residues in the CDR3. Trimming shortened V by 4 bases and J by 1 base, and 11 bases separated the two germline ends. Germline CDR1 is KGHSH and CDR2 is LQKENI. This CDR3 reads CASSQSPISYEQYF. The DNA of the CDR3 is TGTGCCAGCTCACAATCGCCTATTTCCTACGAGCAGTACTTC. The whole variable domain, remainder taken from reference TRBV18 and TRBJ2-7, is NAGVMQNPRHLVRRRGQEARLRCSPMKGHSHVYWYRQLPEEGLKFMVYLQKENIIDESGMPKERFSAEFPKEGPSILRIQQVVRGDSAAYFCASSQSPISYEQYFGPGTRLTVT.

The J gene is TRBJ2-1, the V gene TRBV2, with 14 nucleotides matching TRBD2. The CDR3 is made up of 16 amino acids. Germline values: CDR1 SNHLY, CDR2 FYNNEI. Trimming took 8 bases from V and 4 from J; bases not matched to a gene: 7. The CDR3 nucleotides are TGTGCCAGCGGGACTAGCGGGGGCATGACTTACAATGAGCAGTTCTTC. Protein sequence: CASGTSGGMTYNEQFF.

This chain's CDR3 is CASSVDRDYNQPQHF. The CDR3 region has the DNA TGTGCCAGTAGTGTGGACAGGGACTACAATCAGCCCCAGCATTTT. This chain joins TRBV19 and TRBJ1-5; 8 nucleotides agree with TRBD1. Germline V gene sequence: CDR1 LNHDA, CDR2 SQIVND (reference sequence). Trimming took 5 bases from V and 3 from J; bases not matched to a gene: 6. This CDR3 region has 15 residues.

The chain combines TRBV9 with TRBJ1-5; TRBD1 might be the D (6 bases). V dropped 3 bases and J dropped 6 bases, with 13 bases sitting between them. The length of the CDR3 is 14 residues. Germline loops: CDR1 SGDLS, CDR2 YYNGEE. The CDR3 is CASSGEGGVQPQHF. Written as DNA, the CDR3 is TGTGCCAGCAGCGGGGAAGGGGGGGTTCAGCCCCAGCATTTT.

The V and J genes are TRBV19 and TRBJ1-5; 7 bases map to TRBD1. Germline CDR1 is LNHDA and CDR2 is SQIVND (reference sequence). Trimming removed 5 bases from V and 4 bases from J; junction bases left unmatched: 11. The CDR3 length is 16 residues. The DNA of the CDR3 is TGTGCCAGTAGTGCCCCCAGGGGGTCGTATAATCAGCCCCAGCATTTT. Translation: CASSAPRGSYNQPQHF.

The chain employs TRBV6-5 and TRBJ1-5; D is unresolved. The CDR3 sequence is 13 residues long. The V gene lost 2 bases and the J gene lost 4 bases, with 6 bases spanning the gap. Per germline, CDR1 MNHEY and CDR2 SVGAGI. In DNA form, the CDR3 reads TGTGCCAGCAGTTACCGAGTGAATCAGCCCCAGCATTTT. Its translation is CASSYRVNQPQHF.

CDR3 nucleotide sequence: TGTGCCAGCAGCTTGCCCGGGACTAGGGTACACAATGAGCAGTTCTTC. This encodes CASSLPGTRVHNEQFF. The chain carries TRBV5-6 and TRBJ2-1; 8 bases are a match to TRBD2. The CDR3 covers 16 residues. Germline V gene data show CDR1 as SGHDT and CDR2 as YYEEEE. The junction had 8 bases not matched to a gene; V was cut back by 1 base and J by 5 bases.

The rearrangement joins TRBV10-2 to TRBJ2-7; perhaps TRBD2 as D (6 bases). From germline, CDR1 is WSHSY and CDR2 SAAADI. V shed 6 bases and J shed 3 bases, with 12 bases lying between them. The CDR3 consists of 13 residues. This CDR3 is CASSQTSFYEQYF. DNA of the CDR3: TGCGCCAGCAGCCAAACTAGCTTCTACGAGCAGTACTTC.

This clone was seen once. This chain uses TRBV7-2 with TRBJ2-7, with 9 nucleotides matching TRBD2. The CDR3 is 15 amino acids. The V gene end was trimmed by 6 bases and the J gene end by 4 bases; junction bases not matched to a gene: 10. CDR1 is SGHTA and CDR2 is FQGNSA in the germline V gene. This chain's CDR3 is CASRRLSGRLYEQYF. In nucleotides, the CDR3 is TGTGCCAGCAGGAGGCTAAGCGGGAGGTTATACGAGCAGTACTTC.

This rearrangement joins TRBV5-1 to TRBJ2-1, with 16 bases fitting TRBD2. Unmatched junction bases numbered 9, after V lost 3 bases and J lost 0 bases. CDR1 is SGHRS and CDR2 is YFSETQ in the germline V gene. This CDR3 comprises 20 residues. CDR3 sequence (DNA): TGCGCCAGCAGCTACCCCGGGACTAGCGGGGGGGAGAGCTCCTACAATGAGCAGTTCTTC. Protein product: CASSYPGTSGGESSYNEQFF.

CDR3 sequence reads: CASSLGQDNEQFF. Here the CDR3 DNA reads TGTGCCAGCAGTTTGGGACAAGACAATGAGCAGTTCTTC. The chain joins TRBV27 to TRBJ2-1; TRBD1 is a possible D gene (6 bases). Trimming shortened V by 3 bases and J by 5 bases, and 8 bases separated the two germline ends. The CDR3 contains 13 residues. Germline values: CDR1 MNHEY, CDR2 SMNVEV (reference sequence).

This clone counts as medium-sized (0.01 to 0.1%). DNA for the CDR3: TGTGCCAGCAGCCACCGCCCCAGGGACACCGGGGAGCTGTTTTTT. Translating gives CASSHRPRDTGELFF. The chain is built from TRBV14 and TRBJ2-2; D may be TRBD1 (5 bases). CDR3 length equals 15 residues. V dropped 3 bases and J dropped 3 bases, with 11 bases sitting between them. Looked up from germline, CDR1 is SGHDN and CDR2 is FVKESK.

V is TRBV2 and J is TRBJ1-3; TRBD1 might be the D (6 bases). The V gene lost 4 bases and the J gene lost 0 bases, with 13 bases spanning the gap. This CDR3 is 16 amino acids long. Germline lookup yields CDR1 SNHLY and CDR2 FYNNEI. The CDR3 region is CASSAATGHSGNTIYF. CDR3 in DNA: TGTGCCAGCAGTGCCGCGACAGGCCACTCTGGAAACACCATATATTTT. Full variable domain (remainder filled in from reference TRBV2 and TRBJ1-3): EPEVTQTPSHQVTQMGQEVILRCVPISNHLYFYWYRQILGQKVEFLVSFYNNEISEKSEIFDDQFSVERPDGSNFTLKIRSTKLEDSAMYFCASSAATGHSGNTIYFGEGSWLTVV.

The V and J genes are TRBV5-4 and TRBJ2-7; TRBD2 matches at 8 bases. J lost 6 bases, V lost 2 bases, and 1 base had no gene match. The CDR3 covers 12 residues. CDR1 SGHNT and CDR2 YYREEE come from the germline V gene (reference sequence). For the CDR3, the DNA is TGTGCCAGCAGCTTACGGGGGGGCGAGCAGTACTTC. As protein: CASSLRGGEQYF.

The V call is TRBV4-2, the J call TRBJ1-6, with 10 bases fitting TRBD1. The germline CDR1 and CDR2 sequences are LGHNA and YNFKEQ. The J segment lost 10 bases and the V segment lost 1 base, leaving 7 bases of the junction unmatched. CDR3 length: 16 amino acids. CDR3 sequence: CASSQVGGTGDSPLHF. In DNA, the CDR3 is TGTGCCAGCAGCCAAGTTGGTGGGACAGGGGACTCACCCCTCCACTTT.

This clone occurred once. The chain employs TRBV19 and TRBJ1-1; D remains ambiguous. The CDR3 loop spans 15 amino acids. Germline V gene data show CDR1 as LNHDA and CDR2 as SQIVND (reference sequence). Between the trimmed V and J ends, which lost 0 bases and 2 bases, there was a span of 10 bases. In nucleotides, the CDR3 is TGTGCCAGTAGTATAGATTCGGGGATTAACACTGAAGCTTTCTTT. It translates to CASSIDSGINTEAFF.

V usage is TRBV28 and J usage is TRBJ2-2; 7 bases match TRBD1. V lost 4 bases, J lost 3 bases, and 14 bases stayed unmatched. Germline V gene sequence: CDR1 MDHEN, CDR2 SYDVKM. This CDR3 comprises 18 residues. The CDR3, as DNA: TGTGCCAGCAGTTCCTCCGGTGGGCAGGGGGATTACACCGGGGAGCTGTTTTTT. Translating it yields CASSSSGGQGDYTGELFF.

For the CDR3, the DNA is TGCGCCAGCAGCTGGCGGACAGGGTATAATTCACCCCTCCACTTT. Translated: CASSWRTGYNSPLHF. The gene calls are TRBV5-1 and TRBJ1-6; 8 nucleotides match TRBD1. Germline CDR1 reads SGHRS; CDR2 reads YFSETQ. V trimming: 3 bases; J trimming: 4 bases; junction bases outside the gene matches: 3. The CDR3 length is 15 residues.

The chain links TRBV4-1 to TRBJ1-6; D gene unclear. The ends were cut back, 2 bases at V and 0 bases at J, with 11 bases in the middle. The CDR3 sequence is 17 residues long. The germline V gene encodes CDR1 MGHRA and CDR2 YSYEKL. The CDR3 sequence is CASSQRTASSYNSPLHF. CDR3 coding DNA: TGCGCCAGCAGCCAAAGGACTGCAAGCTCCTATAATTCACCCCTCCACTTT.

The chain uses TRBV18 and TRBJ1-1; unclear D gene. Germline V gives CDR1 KGHSH, CDR2 LQKENI. Trimming stripped 3 bases from V and 1 base from J, with 6 bases between. The CDR3 loop spans 13 amino acids. CDR3 DNA: TGTGCCAGCTCACCTCAGGAGAACACTGAAGCTTTCTTT. This codes for CASSPQENTEAFF.